The 11 T cell receptor beta chains reported below all come from one sample, sequenced in a study of blood T cell repertoires in COVID-19. The protocol was immunoSEQ multiplex PCR, while the TCRdb copy is restricted to in-frame clones and leaves out a portion. The table includes about 480,000 clones, less than 90% detected once. The sequenced sample consisted of peripheral blood. These TCRs come from a woman aged 50 to 65 with COVID-19, enrolled during active disease.

This clone came up once. The sample contains more than one DNA sequence encoding this CDR3. V is TRBV5-1 and J is TRBJ2-3; TRBD2 matches at 11 bases. With 4 bases clipped from V and 5 bases from J, the junction kept 3 bases outside the gene matches. This CDR3 is 14 amino acids long. Germline CDR1 SGHRS, CDR2 YFSETQ. This CDR3 is CASSPGTSGDTQYF. The DNA of the CDR3 is TGCGCCAGCAGCCCAGGGACTAGCGGAGATACGCAGTATTTT.

The CDR3, as DNA: TGTGCCAGCCCCCCCCGGCAGGGGCCTGTAGGAACTGAAGCTTTCTTT. As protein: CASPPRQGPVGTEAFF. The chain links TRBV2 to TRBJ1-1; D is possibly TRBD1 (6 bases). From germline, CDR1 is SNHLY and CDR2 FYNNEI. This CDR3 region has 16 residues. V lost 8 bases, J lost 5 bases, and 24 bases lay in between.

This clone has just one count. The genes are TRBV5-1 and TRBJ2-2, with TRBD2 matching 7 bases. V lost 7 bases and J lost 0; bases outside the gene matches: 9. The CDR3 loop spans 16 amino acids. Germline V CDR1 and CDR2: SGHRS, YFSETQ. The CDR3, as DNA: TGCGCCAGCGGGGGGGAAGGCAGCTCGAACACCGGGGAGCTGTTTTTT. Its translation: CASGGEGSSNTGELFF.

The V call is TRBV7-2, the J call TRBJ1-4, with D hard to call. CDR1 is SGHTA and CDR2 is FQGNSA in the germline V gene. The CDR3 consists of 14 residues. V lost 1 base to trimming and J lost 7 bases, with 10 bases between them. The CDR3 is CASSLGVAGEKLFF. DNA of the CDR3: TGTGCCAGCAGCTTAGGAGTTGCAGGTGAAAAACTGTTTTTT.

As concerns this clone: Other DNA variants within this sample encode the same CDR3. V usage is TRBV9 and J usage is TRBJ1-1; 7 bases fit TRBD1. Trimming at V came to 4 bases and at J to 1 base, leaving 4 bases not matched to a gene. The CDR3 has 14 residues. CDR1 is SGDLS and CDR2 is YYNGEE in the germline V gene. CDR3 nucleotides: TGTGCCAGCAGCCCCCGGGACAGGAACACTGAAGCTTTCTTT. It specifies CASSPRDRNTEAFF.

There are a few counts of this clone. This chain connects TRBV7-6 to TRBJ1-1, with D unclear. Between the trimmed V and J ends, which lost 1 base and 4 bases, there was a span of 13 bases. This CDR3 comprises 15 residues. From germline, CDR1 is SGHVS and CDR2 FNYEAQ. In nucleotides, the CDR3 is TGTGCCAGCAGCTTAGACTCTTGGGGAGGCACTGAAGCTTTCTTT. As protein: CASSLDSWGGTEAFF.

The chain uses TRBV6-1 and TRBJ1-2; a possible D gene is TRBD1 (5 bases). Trimming left V 0 bases short and J 12 bases short, with 11 bases between. The germline V gene has CDR1 MNHNS and CDR2 SASEGT. This CDR3 comprises 12 residues. CDR3 DNA: TGTGCCAGCAGTGAAGCAGGGGCAGGGAACACCTTC. Amino acids: CASSEAGAGNTF.

This rearrangement joins TRBV12-3 or TRBV12-4 to TRBJ1-6; weak D call: TRBD1 (6 bases). This CDR3 has 12 residues. V was shortened by 8 bases and J by 5 bases, with 7 bases between the two germline ends. CDR3 bases: TGTGCCAGCGGACAGAATAATTCACCCCTCCACTTT. Protein product: CASGQNNSPLHF.

V is TRBV6-5 and J is TRBJ2-2; TRBD1 matches 9 bases. The J segment lost 4 bases and the V segment lost 6 bases, leaving 6 bases of the junction unmatched. The germline V gene encodes CDR1 MNHEY and CDR2 SVGAGI. The CDR3 has 15 amino acids. CDR3 coding DNA: TGTGCCAGCAGGAGGGGACAGGGTAGCACCGGGGAGCTGTTTTTT. This sequence encodes CASRRGQGSTGELFF.

This clone has a count of ten or more. The chain is built from TRBV5-1 and TRBJ1-5; no clear D. Germline CDR1 reads SGHRS; CDR2 reads YFSETQ. The CDR3 loop spans 18 amino acids. Trimming took off 4 bases at V and 2 bases at J, with 22 bases between the two ends. The CDR3 nucleotides read TGCGCCAGCAGCCTTTTCCCGGCGGGCTCAAAGGGCAATCAGCCCCAGCATTTT. This sequence encodes CASSLFPAGSKGNQPQHF.

The rearrangement uses TRBV5-6 and TRBJ1-4, with a weak D call TRBD1 (5 bases). CDR3 length: 15 amino acids. Germline CDR1 reads SGHDT; CDR2 reads YYEEEE. V lost 3 bases to trimming and J lost 3 bases, with 12 bases between them. Here the CDR3 reads CASSSPGSANEKLFF. The CDR3 bases are TGTGCCAGCAGCTCACCAGGGTCGGCTAATGAAAAACTGTTTTTT.